This entry is about one TCR beta chain. Its antigen remains unknown. The data originate from a study of cytomegalovirus exposure and HLA in healthy donors. Study summary: Roughly 180 million T cells yielded approximately 100 million unique TCR beta sequences, as an earlier analysis found. Unique TCRs from HLA-typed donors, 85 million to 100 million of them, were held in an early data release. Study-wide results and limits: The study found most TCR sequences rare, yet found some public TCRs in many donors. Later analysis indicated greater clonal expansion among HLA-associated TCR beta chains than among equally common other chains.

A multiplex PCR was run with 60 Vbeta primers and 13 Jbeta primers. This table comes from immunoSEQ multiplex PCR, and its TCRdb copy is limited to in-frame clones, with some not included. The sample consists of 150,000 to 200,000 clones, roughly 79% of them appearing once. The CDR3 covers 16 residues. Germline CDR1 is SGHVS and CDR2 is FQNEAQ. The V segment lost 5 bases and the J segment 4 bases; nucleotides outside the gene matches: 10. The sequencing sample was made of PBMCs. The source of this sequence is a male donor in good health and CMV-seropositive. The rearrangement joins TRBV7-8 to TRBJ1-4; TRBD1 agrees at 7 bases. The CDR3 region is CASSPSLWDSNEKLFF. CDR3 DNA sequence: TGTGCCAGCAGCCCGTCCCTTTGGGACAGTAATGAAAAACTGTTTTTT.